A selection of T cell receptor beta chains follows, all from one sample in a study of technical replicates of blood from several donors. Produced via immunoSEQ multiplex PCR; TCRdb's table is partial and in-frame only. Here the sample spans about 88,000 clones, around 92% being singletons. Material for sequencing was T cells isolated from PBMCs. Receptors were obtained from a human donor in good health. Both conserved end residues are part of each CDR3. A D gene is named only where the DNA matches it firmly. Size values are once, few and many counts, or a class for expanded clones, and some rows have none.

>13|TRBV30|TRBJ1-2|NA|NA
TGTGCCTGGAGAAGTAATGAAGGGGTAGGCTACACCTTC
CAWRSNEGVGYTF
>14|TRBV4-1|TRBJ2-7|NA|NA
TGCGCCAGCAGCCAAGGGACGGGGGACTACGAGCAGTACTTC
CASSQGTGDYEQYF
>13|TRBV2|TRBJ2-1|NA|NA
TGTGCCAGCAGTTTGGTAGATAGCAATGAGCAGTTCTTC
CASSLVDSNEQFF
>18|TRBV7-9|TRBJ2-1|TRBD1|NA
TGTGCCAGCAGGTGGGGACAGGGGGTTATGAGCTCCTACAATGAGCAGTTCTTC
CASRWGQGVMSSYNEQFF
>14|TRBV7-8|TRBJ1-2|TRBD1|NA
TGTGCCAGCAGCTTACAGGGGGTTGAATATGGCTACACCTTC
CASSLQGVEYGYTF
>15|TRBV5-4|TRBJ1-5|TRBD1|NA
TGTGCCAGCAGCTTGGGACAGGGGATTAATCAGCCCCAGCATTTT
CASSLGQGINQPQHF
>12|TRBV6-5|TRBJ2-7|TRBD2|once
TGTGCCAGCAGCCCCGGGAGGGCGGAGCAGTACTTC
CASSPGRAEQYF
>16|TRBV28|TRBJ1-5|TRBD1|NA
TGTGCCAGCAGTTTTCGGACAGGGGCTTTCGATCAGCCCCAGCATTTT
CASSFRTGAFDQPQHF
>16|TRBV18|TRBJ2-5|NA|NA
TGTGCCAGCTCCTCCTCCCCCCGGTTTCTCCAAGAGACCCAGTACTTC
CASSSSPRFLQETQYF
>14|TRBV28|TRBJ1-5|NA|NA
TGTGCCAGCAGTTCCCCCCTCCTCAAGCGGCCCCAGCATTTT
CASSSPLLKRPQHF
>16|TRBV7-8|TRBJ1-4|NA|NA
TGTGCCAGCAGCTTACTAGTGCCCTACGGTAATGAAAAACTGTTTTTT
CASSLLVPYGNEKLFF
>15|TRBV2|TRBJ1-5|NA|NA
TGTGCCAGCAGTGGCGGGAGTTATAGCAATCAGCCCCAGCATTTT
CASSGGSYSNQPQHF
>14|TRBV5-4|TRBJ2-3|NA|NA
TGTGCCAGCAGCCTCCCCGGACGGGAAGATACGCAGTATTTT
CASSLPGREDTQYF
>13|TRBV4-1|TRBJ1-1|NA|NA
TGCGCCAGCAGTATACAGACGAACACTGAAGCTTTCTTT
CASSIQTNTEAFF
>11|TRBV6-1|TRBJ2-1|NA|NA
TGTGCCAGCCTCAAAGCCCCTGAGCAGTTCTTC
CASLKAPEQFF
>14|TRBV30|TRBJ2-3|NA|once
TGTGCCTGGAGTGTAGGGGGGGGCACAGATACGCAGTATTTT
CAWSVGGGTDTQYF
>13|TRBV12-5|TRBJ1-5|NA|NA
TGTGCTAGTGGTTCGGGAGTTAATCAGCCCCAGCATTTT
CASGSGVNQPQHF
>14|TRBV4-1|TRBJ2-1|NA|NA
TGCGCCAGCAGCCGCCGGGACGGGACAAATGAGCAGTTCTTC
CASSRRDGTNEQFF